This record covers a single T cell receptor (beta chain). Its antigen is still unknown. CDR3 length: 16 amino acids. Trimming cost V 0 bases and J 2 bases; bases outside gene matches: 3. The germline V gene encodes CDR1 KGHSH and CDR2 LQKENI. This entry is derived from a study of T cells in localized non-small cell lung cancer. Whole-study findings and limits: Increased T cell density in blood showed an association with longer overall survival.

Profiled with immunoSEQ multiplex PCR; TCRdb holds only in-frame clones, not every one. Of almost 4,000 clones in the sample, 20% to 30% were seen once. The source material was lung tumor tissue, sampled before any cancer treatment. The receptor was isolated from a man between 40 and 75 years old with stage II lung adenocarcinoma. The genes are TRBV18 and TRBJ2-3; 9 nucleotides match TRBD2. CDR3 residues: CASSPPSGGPTDTQYF. In DNA, the CDR3 is TGTGCCAGCTCACCACCGAGCGGGGGGCCCACAGATACGCAGTATTTT.